Shown below are 3 T cell receptor beta chains from a single sample sequenced in a study of cytomegalovirus exposure and HLA in healthy donors. It was with 60 Vbeta and 13 Jbeta primers that the PCR ran. This table comes from immunoSEQ multiplex PCR, and its TCRdb copy is limited to in-frame clones, with some not included. Found here are 150,000 to 200,000 clones; the top ten clones hold approximately 6.4%. Sequencing used PBMCs. Every receptor here comes from a young man in good health and CMV-seronegative.

The rearrangement joins TRBV7-9 to TRBJ2-1, with D possibly matching TRBD2 (5 bases). The germline V and J ends were trimmed by 5 bases and 6 bases, with 14 bases remaining between them. CDR1 SEHNR and CDR2 FQNEAQ come from the germline V gene (reference sequence). This CDR3 has 14 amino acids. This chain's CDR3 is CASSLSLASNEQFF. The CDR3 nucleotides read TGTGCCAGCAGCCTCTCTTTAGCGAGCAATGAGCAGTTCTTC.

This chain connects TRBV11-2 to TRBJ2-3, with 9 bases aligning to TRBD2. V dropped 1 base and J dropped 4; count of bases not matched to a gene: 6. CDR3 size: 16 residues. CDR1 is SGHAT and CDR2 is FQNNGV in the germline V gene. CDR3 protein: CASSLGRAGGPDTQYF. DNA of the CDR3: TGTGCCAGCAGCTTAGGAAGAGCGGGGGGACCAGATACGCAGTATTTT.

This chain joins TRBV27 and TRBJ1-4; possibly TRBD1 for D (5 bases). This CDR3 has 14 residues. Trimming took 5 bases from V and 7 from J, leaving 14 bases between them. Germline loops: CDR1 MNHEY, CDR2 SMNVEV (reference sequence). DNA of the CDR3: TGTGCCAGCAGTGCAGGGTTTGGGGCTGAAAAACTGTTTTTT. It encodes CASSAGFGAEKLFF.